This section outlines one TCR beta chain sequence together with its context. This sample is drawn from a study of control samples from healthy donors and cancer patients. CDR3 length equals 15 residues. Germline V gene lookup returns CDR1 SGHTA and CDR2 FQGNSA. Trimming removed 0 bases from V and 3 bases from J, with 11 bases in between. Profiled with immunoSEQ multiplex PCR; TCRdb holds only in-frame clones, not every one. The table includes roughly 150,000 clones, around 90% detected once. This clonotype was sampled from a man aged 18 to 29 in good health. The chain employs TRBV7-2 and TRBJ1-1; TRBD1 might be the D (6 bases). Sequenced: blood. CDR3 protein: CASSLALEGDTEAFF. Here the CDR3 DNA reads TGTGCCAGCAGCTTAGCGTTAGAGGGGGACACTGAAGCTTTCTTT. The complete variable domain, with remaining parts taken from reference TRBV7-2 and TRBJ1-1, reads GAGVSQSPSNKVTEKGKDVELRCDPISGHTALYWYRQSLGQGLEFLIYFQGNSAPDKSGLPSDRFSAERTGGSVSTLTIQRTQQEDSAVYLCASSLALEGDTEAFFGQGTRLTVV.